This T cell receptor beta chain stems from a study of T cells in Graves' hyperthyroidism and ophthalmopathy. TCR beta CDR3 region amplification was performed from RNA transcripts. Initially, a first-round RT-PCR of the TCR CDR3 employed the HTBI primer set. TCRdb itself ran the multiplex PCR reads through MiXCR, one entry per CDR3 protein. The table records hundreds of thousands of distinct CDR3 sequences, 35% to 45% of them present only once. The CDR3 sequence is 13 residues long. Trimming cost V 0 bases and J 5 bases, with 10 bases left between them. Germline CDR1 reads SQVTM; CDR2 reads ANQGSEA. The rearrangement uses TRBV29-1 and TRBJ1-1, with D perhaps TRBD1 (6 bases). Sequenced input: blood. The sequence was obtained from a man aged 18 to 30 with Graves' hyperthyroidism. The CDR3 protein is CSVEDLGGTEAFF. Here the CDR3 DNA reads TGCAGCGTTGAAGATCTAGGGGGTACTGAAGCTTTCTTT.